This TCR beta chain was recovered during a study of shared clonotypes between healthy human individuals. The junction had 13 bases not matched to a gene; V was cut back by 4 bases and J by 3 bases. The CDR3 totals 17 residues. Germline lookup yields CDR1 SGHAT and CDR2 FQDESV (reference sequence). Donors were healthy HIV-negative adults without recently reported acute infections or vaccinations. Of note for this clone: Its antigen is as yet unknown.

Study results and limitations: The study sampled only blood, and tissue repertoires likely differ.

Original processing methods: Filtering was not the same, since immunoSEQ gave junction-only sequences without quality scores. The assay was immunoSEQ multiplex PCR, and TCRdb's table has in-frame clones only and misses some. The DNA gave D and trimming, while V, J and clone size come from that table. The sample has hundreds of thousands of clones, around 74% seen once. This sequence originates from a woman between 25 and 40 years old in good health. Sequenced input: memory CD4+ T cells sorted from blood. Specified subset: CD45RA-negative fraction. The gene calls are TRBV11-1 and TRBJ2-3; TRBD2 matches at 7 bases. In nucleotides, the CDR3 is TGTGCCAGCAGCTACACGGGACCCCTCGGGGGGACAGATACGCAGTATTTT. Translation: CASSYTGPLGGTDTQYF.